The 21 T cell receptor beta chains presented below share a single source sample, sequenced in a study of blood T cell repertoires in COVID-19. TCRdb's copy holds only in-frame clones and misses some; the assay was immunoSEQ multiplex PCR. The data hold some 30,000 clones, with about nine tenths observed a single time. The sample consisted of peripheral blood. The source is a man aged 70-80 years with active or convalescent COVID-19.

This chain uses TRBV7-9 with TRBJ1-2, with unresolved D. Germline values: CDR1 SEHNR, CDR2 FQNEAQ (reference sequence). V shed 5 bases and J shed 7 bases, with 17 bases lying between them. CDR3 length equals 14 residues. CDR3 residues: CASSLESLGGGYTF. The CDR3 DNA sequence: TGTGCCAGCAGCCTCGAAAGCCTCGGCGGTGGCTACACCTTC.

The rearrangement joins TRBV7-8 to TRBJ1-1, with TRBD1 as a possible D gene (5 bases). This CDR3 region has 17 residues. V gave up 5 bases and J gave up 3 bases, with 22 bases separating them. Germline V gene data show CDR1 as SGHVS and CDR2 as FQNEAQ. The CDR3 here is CASSPSRWAGYDTEAFF. DNA of the CDR3: TGTGCCAGCAGCCCATCCCGTTGGGCAGGGTACGACACTGAAGCTTTCTTT.

Only a few counts were recorded for this clone. This chain connects TRBV6-6 to TRBJ1-1; no clear D gene. CDR3 length: 12 residues. V shed 0 bases and J shed 11 bases, with 10 bases lying between them. The germline V gene encodes CDR1 MNHNY and CDR2 SVGAGI (reference sequence). CDR3 nucleotides: TGTGCCAGCAGTTACTCTCCCCAAGAGGCTTTCTTT. This translates into CASSYSPQEAFF.

This rearrangement joins TRBV7-2 to TRBJ2-2, with TRBD2 matching over 10 bases. In germline, CDR1 is SGHTA, CDR2 FQGNSA. This CDR3 comprises 19 residues. Germline trimming cut 7 bases from V and 4 bases from J; bases unmatched to any gene: 18. This chain's CDR3 is CASTPSGLAGARGTGELFF. The CDR3 nucleotides read TGTGCCAGCACCCCGAGTGGGCTAGCGGGGGCGCGAGGCACCGGGGAGCTGTTTTTT.

The V gene is TRBV2, the J gene TRBJ2-7, with no clear D. The CDR3 is made up of 13 amino acids. Germline CDR1 reads SNHLY; CDR2 reads FYNNEI. Trimming left V 4 bases short and J 3 bases short, with 10 bases between. In DNA, the CDR3 is TGTGCCAGCAGTGTGGGCACGAACTACGAGCAGTACTTC. Amino acids: CASSVGTNYEQYF.

The chain couples TRBV7-9 to TRBJ1-2; D is unresolved. V was trimmed by 1 base and J by 0 bases, leaving 9 bases between them. The CDR3 has 15 amino acids. Germline V gene lookup returns CDR1 SEHNR and CDR2 FQNEAQ (reference sequence). As DNA, the CDR3 is TGTGCCAGCAGCTTAGACGGCGGAGCTAACTATGGCTACACCTTC. Translated, it gives CASSLDGGANYGYTF.

The chain combines TRBV7-2 with TRBJ2-5; 7 nucleotides match TRBD2. The V gene's germline CDR1 is SGHTA and CDR2 FQGNSA. V was clipped by 5 bases and J by 7 bases; unmatched bases: 13. The CDR3 extends over 15 amino acids. The CDR3 protein is CASSPNGRERGTQYF. For the CDR3, the DNA is TGTGCCAGCAGCCCAAACGGGCGGGAGCGGGGGACCCAGTACTTC.

The chain has TRBV6-2 or TRBV6-3 and TRBJ2-3; TRBD2 matches at 8 bases. CDR1 is MNHEY and CDR2 is SVGEGT in the germline V gene. V lost 3 bases and J lost 6; bases outside the gene matches: 11. The CDR3 length is 16 residues. For the CDR3, the DNA is TGTGCCAGCAGTTATAAAGCGGGGGCCCTCCCGGATACGCAGTATTTT. Translated: CASSYKAGALPDTQYF.

The chain uses TRBV5-1 and TRBJ1-2; 7 bases align to TRBD1. Germline V gene sequence: CDR1 SGHRS, CDR2 YFSETQ. The CDR3 length is 14 residues. Unmatched junction bases numbered 6, after V lost 5 bases and J lost 2 bases. CDR3 sequence: CASRNSGQNYGYTF. DNA of the CDR3: TGCGCCAGCAGGAACTCGGGACAGAACTATGGCTACACCTTC.

Notes on this clone: The junction differs from germline at one of its ends, possibly a read error. The chain recombines TRBV7-7 with TRBJ2-5, with D maybe TRBD2 (5 bases). The CDR3 spans 15 residues. Per germline, CDR1 SSHAT and CDR2 FNYEAQ (reference sequence). In DNA form, the CDR3 reads TGTGCTAGCAGCCCTAGTAGGACTCAAATTAAGACCCAGTACTTC. Its translation: CASSPSRTQIKTQYF.

This chain joins TRBV27 and TRBJ1-5; 7 positions agree with TRBD1. Germline CDR1 MNHEY, CDR2 SMNVEV (reference sequence). V was pared by 6 bases and J by 2 bases, with 7 bases of the junction left unmatched. This CDR3 spans 15 amino acids. The CDR3 coding sequence is TGTGCCAGCAGAGGGGGCGGGGCGGGCAATCAGCCCCAGCATTTT. This codes for CASRGGGAGNQPQHF.

In this sample, this clone turned up once. This chain uses TRBV19 with TRBJ2-2; D gene unclear. The V gene lost 3 bases and the J gene lost 5 bases, with 10 bases spanning the gap. The CDR3 totals 14 residues. CDR1 is LNHDA and CDR2 is SQIVND in the germline V gene (reference sequence). The CDR3 nucleotides read TGTGCCAGTAGTATTCCCCAGGCAACCGGGGAGCTGTTTTTT. Translating it yields CASSIPQATGELFF.

The chain couples TRBV6-5 to TRBJ1-1; TRBD1 matches 9 bases. Germline assignment: CDR1 MNHEY and CDR2 SVGAGI. With 10 bases clipped from V and 1 base from J, the junction kept 7 bases outside the gene matches. The CDR3 length is 14 residues. CDR3 in DNA: TGTGCCACGCGACAGGGGGTGAGGAACACTGAAGCTTTCTTT. This encodes CATRQGVRNTEAFF.

This chain links TRBV9 with TRBJ2-2; D is uncertain. The CDR3 runs 12 residues. V lost 3 bases to trimming and J lost 4 bases, with 4 bases between them. Looked up from germline, CDR1 is SGDLS and CDR2 is YYNGEE. CDR3 loop: CASSDLTGELFF. CDR3 nucleotides: TGTGCCAGCAGCGATCTCACCGGGGAGCTGTTTTTT. The variable domain in full, completed from reference TRBV9 and TRBJ2-2, reads DSGVTQTPKHLITATGQRVTLRCSPRSGDLSVYWYQQSLDQGLQFLIQYYNGEERAKGNILERFSAQQFPDLHSELNLSSLELGDSALYFCASSDLTGELFFGEGSRLTVL.

The rearrangement joins TRBV18 to TRBJ1-6; a possible D gene is TRBD1 (6 bases). The CDR3 extends over 14 amino acids. Germline V gives CDR1 KGHSH, CDR2 LQKENI. V was cut by 3 bases and J by 9 bases, with 12 bases left in between. The CDR3 nucleotides read TGTGCCAGCTCACCCGGGCTCAGGGGTTCACCCCTCCACTTT. It yields the protein CASSPGLRGSPLHF. The full variable domain, completed using reference TRBV18 and TRBJ1-6, is NAGVMQNPRHLVRRRGQEARLRCSPMKGHSHVYWYRQLPEEGLKFMVYLQKENIIDESGMPKERFSAEFPKEGPSILRIQQVVRGDSAAYFCASSPGLRGSPLHFGNGTRLTVT.

The rearrangement joins TRBV6-6 to TRBJ1-2; 12 positions match TRBD1. Germline V gene data show CDR1 as MNHNY and CDR2 as SVGAGI (reference sequence). This CDR3 has 16 amino acids. V gave up 2 bases and J gave up 7 bases; unmatched junction bases: 8. The CDR3 DNA is TGTGCCAGCAGTTACCCGACCGGGACAGGGGGCTTTGGCTACACCTTC. It codes for CASSYPTGTGGFGYTF.

The chain uses TRBV6-5 and TRBJ1-1; D is unclear. Germline loops: CDR1 MNHEY, CDR2 SVGAGI. The CDR3 is 12 residues long. V gave up 5 bases and J gave up 7 bases, with 11 bases separating them. The CDR3 reads CASSPRRSEAFF. CDR3 nucleotides: TGTGCCAGCAGTCCGCGGAGGAGTGAAGCTTTCTTT.

This clone was counted a single time. A junction end diverges from the germline sequence, so it may reflect a read error. CDR3 DNA sequence: TGTGCTAGCAGCGGGGGCAGCCAAGAGACCCAGTACTTC. Translated, it gives CASSGGSQETQYF. V is TRBV7-7 and J is TRBJ2-5; 8 bases match TRBD2. CDR1 and CDR2 (germline): SSHAT, FNYEAQ (reference sequence). This CDR3 spans 13 amino acids.

The CDR3 DNA is TGTGCCAGCAGCTTGACAATAACAGGGAACTATGGCTACACCTTC. Encoded protein: CASSLTITGNYGYTF. The genes are TRBV5-8 and TRBJ1-2, with D possibly TRBD1 on 6 matching bases. This CDR3 spans 15 amino acids. Germline loops: CDR1 SGHTS, CDR2 YDEGEE. The V and J ends lost 1 base and 2 bases respectively, with 12 bases between them.

V and J are TRBV7-2 and TRBJ2-5, with D possibly TRBD2 on 6 matching bases. The germline gives CDR1 SGHTA, CDR2 FQGNSA. CDR3 length equals 16 residues. Trimming pared 5 bases from V and 5 bases from J, leaving 21 bases between. The CDR3 DNA is TGTGCCAGCAGCCCAGGCGGGGCGTTAGGTGAGGAGACCCAGTACTTC. It encodes CASSPGGALGEETQYF.

This clone is a singleton in its sample. The rearrangement joins TRBV29-1 to TRBJ2-3, with 8 positions matching TRBD1. The germline CDR1 and CDR2 sequences are SQVTM and ANQGSEA. V shed 2 bases and J 4 bases; nucleotides not matched to a gene: 5. The CDR3 is 14 amino acids. The CDR3 here is CSVEQGARPDTQYF. CDR3 coding DNA: TGCAGCGTTGAACAGGGGGCGCGTCCAGATACGCAGTATTTT.